These T cell receptor beta chains were read from a single sample in a study of T cell responses to AZD1222 COVID-19 vaccine. Here immunoSEQ multiplex PCR was the method, and the copy in TCRdb shows in-frame clones only, minus some. The data hold about 140,000 clones, with less than 95% observed a single time. This specimen consisted of peripheral blood, obtained on day 0 of AZD1222 vaccination. All receptors come from an adult in good health. Each CDR3 is given with its conserved first and last residue. D genes are given only for firm matches. The size field is filled for only some rows; it gives once, few, many or a size class.

V gene	clone size	J gene	D gene	CDR3 length	CDR3 DNA	CDR3 protein
TRBV9	NA	TRBJ2-3	TRBD2	17	TGTGCCAGCAGCATGAGGGGACTAGCGGGTTGGACAGATACGCAGTATTTT	CASSMRGLAGWTDTQYF
TRBV24-1	NA	TRBJ2-4	NA	24	TGTGCCACCAGTGATTCAGACAGGGAAGTTTTACTAGCCCAGACTCACCTAGCCAAAAACATTCAGTACTTC	CATSDSDREVLLAQTHLAKNIQYF
TRBV4-2	NA	TRBJ2-3	NA	15	TGTGCCAGCAGCCGTTCTGGGGGGGCCGGAGATACGCAGTATTTT	CASSRSGGAGDTQYF
TRBV5-1	NA	TRBJ2-5	NA	16	TGCGCCAGCAGCTTGGACGCAGGTACATCACAAGAGACCCAGTACTTC	CASSLDAGTSQETQYF
TRBV11-3	NA	TRBJ2-7	NA	14	TGTGCCAGCAGCTTAACCGGGGGAAGCTACGAGCAGTACTTC	CASSLTGGSYEQYF
TRBV19	once	TRBJ1-1	TRBD1	14	TGTGCCAGTAGACCGGGACAGGCTAACACTGAAGCTTTCTTT	CASRPGQANTEAFF
TRBV3-1/TRBV3-2	NA	TRBJ2-1	TRBD2	16	TGTGCCAGCAGCCAAACGGGACTAGCGGGGTTTAATGAGCAGTTCTTC	CASSQTGLAGFNEQFF
TRBV5-1	NA	TRBJ2-3	NA	15	TGCGCCAGCAGCTTGGGTAATCCAACAACGGATACGCAGTATTTT	CASSLGNPTTDTQYF
TRBV2	once	TRBJ1-2	NA	10	TGTGCCAGTCGACAGTATGGCTACACCTTC	CASRQYGYTF
TRBV9	NA	TRBJ1-1	NA	14	TGTGCCAGCAGCGTAAGTCCCCTTGACAGAGAAGCTTTCTTT	CASSVSPLDREAFF
TRBV21-1	NA	TRBJ1-6	NA	21	TGTGCCAGCAGCAAAGGTTTCGGGGGACAGGGTATCGCATCCTATAATTCACCCCTCCACTTT	CASSKGFGGQGIASYNSPLHF
TRBV19	NA	TRBJ1-6	TRBD1	13	TGTGCCAGTAGTCCGACAGGGGGTTCACCCCTCCACTTT	CASSPTGGSPLHF
TRBV28	few	TRBJ1-1	NA	13	TGTGCCAGCAGTTTGGAAGCCAACACTGAAGCTTTCTTT	CASSLEANTEAFF
TRBV6-4	NA	TRBJ1-6	NA	14	TGTGCCAGCAGTAGTTCCAGGGAAAATTCACCCCTCCACTTT	CASSSSRENSPLHF
TRBV2	NA	TRBJ1-5	NA	14	TGTGCCAGCAGCGCTACAGTATTCAATCAGCCCCAGCATTTT	CASSATVFNQPQHF
TRBV21-1	NA	TRBJ2-7	NA	16	TGTGCCAGCAGCAAAAGTCGATCTAGCGGGTCCCACGAGCAGTACTTC	CASSKSRSSGSHEQYF